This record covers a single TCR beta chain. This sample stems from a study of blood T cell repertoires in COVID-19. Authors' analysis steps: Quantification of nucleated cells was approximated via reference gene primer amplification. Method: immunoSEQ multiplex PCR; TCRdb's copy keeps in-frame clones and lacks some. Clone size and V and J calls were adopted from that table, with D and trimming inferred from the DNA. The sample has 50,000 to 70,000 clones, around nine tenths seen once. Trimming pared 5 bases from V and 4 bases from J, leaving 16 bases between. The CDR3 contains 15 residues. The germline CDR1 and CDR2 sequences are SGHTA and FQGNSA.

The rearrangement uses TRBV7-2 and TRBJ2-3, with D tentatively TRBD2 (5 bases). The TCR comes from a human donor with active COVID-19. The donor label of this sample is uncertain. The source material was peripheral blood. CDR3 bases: TGTGCCAGCAGCCCGGACTCCAGGTGGGCAGATACGCAGTATTTT. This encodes CASSPDSRWADTQYF.